The rows below give T cell receptor beta chains drawn from one sample of a study of response to subunit inactivated influenza vaccine. Each CDR3 protein is one row after TCRdb ran MiXCR on the RT-PCR reads. The data contain roughly 790,000 distinct CDR3 sequences, 21% of them singletons. The material was PBMCs from blood, obtained 5 days after vaccination. All receptors come from a man aged 45-65 years who received an inactivated influenza vaccine. Each CDR3 is given with its conserved first and last residue. A D gene is named only where the DNA matches it firmly. For some rows the clone size is stated as once, few or many, or as a class when expanded; others skip it.

size,V,J,D,DNA,CDR3
many,TRBV12-3/TRBV12-4,TRBJ1-2,NA,TGTGCCAGCAGTGCCACAGTCGTTGGCTACACCTTC,CASSATVVGYTF
NA,TRBV4-2,TRBJ2-1,NA,TGTGCCAGCAGCCAAGTCGGGGCGGGCTCCTACAATGAGCAGTTCTTC,CASSQVGAGSYNEQFF
NA,TRBV12-3/TRBV12-4,TRBJ2-7,TRBD1,TGTGCCAGCAGCCGGACAGGGAGGAACGAGCAGTACTTC,CASSRTGRNEQYF
few,TRBV7-9,TRBJ1-1,NA,TGTGCCAGCAGCCTATCAATAGGGGTGAACACTGAAGCTTTCTTT,CASSLSIGVNTEAFF
NA,TRBV9,TRBJ1-6,NA,TGTGCCAGCGGACAGCCGAATTCACCCCTCCACTTT,CASGQPNSPLHF
few,TRBV29-1,TRBJ2-7,TRBD1,TGCAGCGTTATATCCCCGGGACAGGGTTACGAGCAGTACTTC,CSVISPGQGYEQYF
NA,TRBV12-3/TRBV12-4,TRBJ2-3,NA,TGTGCCAGCATCCGGGGAAAACCCACAGATACGCAGTATTTT,CASIRGKPTDTQYF
few,TRBV27,TRBJ2-5,NA,TGTGCCAGCAGTTTGGCAGCTAAAGAGACCCAGTACTTC,CASSLAAKETQYF
many,TRBV10-1,TRBJ2-2,NA,TGCGCCAGCAGACAGGAGGGTTCCACCGGGGAGCTGTTTTTT,CASRQEGSTGELFF
many,TRBV12-3/TRBV12-4,TRBJ2-7,TRBD1,TGTGCCAGCAGAGGGACAGGGTACGAGCAGTACTTC,CASRGTGYEQYF
many,TRBV11-2,TRBJ2-1,NA,TGTGCCAGCAGCTTTGGCCTCAATGAGCAGTTCTTC,CASSFGLNEQFF
few,TRBV14,TRBJ2-3,NA,TGTGCCAGCAGCCAAGATTTAACTTCGAGAATAGATACGCAGTATTTT,CASSQDLTSRIDTQYF
NA,TRBV5-1,TRBJ2-1,NA,TGCGCCAGCAGCCCTGGGCGGGGCCTTGGCTACAATGAGCAGTTCTTC,CASSPGRGLGYNEQFF
NA,TRBV9,TRBJ2-2,NA,TGTGCCAGCAGCGTCACCGGGGGCGGGACCGGGGAGCTGTTTTTT,CASSVTGGGTGELFF
NA,TRBV20-1,TRBJ1-1,TRBD1,TGCAGTGCTAGCAGTCAGGGGGCATTAGCTGAAGCTTTCTTT,CSASSQGALAEAFF
many,TRBV5-1,TRBJ1-6,NA,TGCGCCAGCAGCTTGGAGGGCTCCTATAATTCACCCCTCCACTTT,CASSLEGSYNSPLHF
NA,TRBV11-2,TRBJ2-2,TRBD2,TGTGCCAGCAGCCCCTCGGGGGTAGCGGGGGCCCGCACCGGGGAGCTGTTTTTT,CASSPSGVAGARTGELFF
NA,TRBV7-2,TRBJ2-6,NA,TGTGCCAGCAGCTTAGTGGTCGGGGCCTGGGCCAACGTCCTGACTTTC,CASSLVVGAWANVLTF
once,TRBV10-3,TRBJ2-3,NA,TGTGCCATCAGTGAGTACAGAGGAGATACGCAGTATTTT,CAISEYRGDTQYF
few,TRBV9,TRBJ2-5,NA,TGTGCCAGCAGCGTAGAGGGGGGGCTAGGAGAGACCCAGTACTTC,CASSVEGGLGETQYF
NA,TRBV5-4,TRBJ2-3,TRBD1,TGTGCCAGCAGCTTGGCCACAGGGGGAGACACGAATACGCAGTATTTT,CASSLATGGDTNTQYF
few,TRBV4-2,TRBJ1-3,TRBD1,TGTGCCAGCAGCCAGGAGGGACAGGGGGCTTTTGGAAACACCATATATTTT,CASSQEGQGAFGNTIYF
few,TRBV4-2,TRBJ2-5,TRBD1,TGTGCCAGCAGCCAAGATGTGTTTGACAGGGGGGGTCAAGAGACCCAGTACTTC,CASSQDVFDRGGQETQYF
NA,TRBV30,TRBJ1-5,NA,TGTGCCTGGAGCACTGGAACAGGGTTTGGGCAGCCCCAGCATTTT,CAWSTGTGFGQPQHF
few,TRBV6-6,TRBJ2-7,NA,TGTGCCAGCAGAACCCCGAACTACGAGCAGTACTTC,CASRTPNYEQYF
few,TRBV2,TRBJ1-4,NA,TGTGCCAGCAGATGGTCCGCCGCCTCTAATGAAAAACTGTTTTTT,CASRWSAASNEKLFF
many,TRBV29-1,TRBJ2-7,NA,TGCAGCGTTGGCCCCCGCCCCGGACTACCCCACGAGCAGTACTTC,CSVGPRPGLPHEQYF
NA,TRBV7-9,TRBJ2-7,TRBD1,TGTGCCAGCAGACCCGACAGGGAGCTCGAGCAGTACTTC,CASRPDRELEQYF
NA,TRBV6-5,TRBJ2-3,TRBD2,TGTGCCAGCAGTTCCCGGCGGGGGGAAGTGGATACGCAGTATTTT,CASSSRRGEVDTQYF
few,TRBV6-5,TRBJ2-7,NA,TGTGCCAGCAGTTCCCAAGGGGCCAAGGACGAGCAGTACTTC,CASSSQGAKDEQYF
NA,TRBV27,TRBJ2-2,TRBD2,TGTGCCAGCAGTAGCCCCTGGGGGGGGAACACCGGGGAGCTGTTTTTT,CASSSPWGGNTGELFF
few,TRBV6-5,TRBJ2-7,NA,TGTGCCAGCAGTTACTCGAGTAGGCAGTACTTC,CASSYSSRQYF
NA,TRBV28,TRBJ2-3,TRBD1,TGTGCCGGACAGGGGGCAAGCACAGATACGCAGTATTTT,CAGQGASTDTQYF
NA,TRBV5-1,TRBJ1-5,TRBD1,TGCGCCAGCAGCTCGGGACAGGGAGGTACTAGCAATCAGCCCCAGCATTTT,CASSSGQGGTSNQPQHF
many,TRBV6-5,TRBJ2-7,NA,TGTGCCAGCCGGGGGAGCTCCTACGAGCAGTACTTC,CASRGSSYEQYF
few,TRBV7-8,TRBJ2-3,TRBD2,TGTGCCAGCAGCTTACTTGGCGGCGGGAGACGAGATACGCAGTATTTT,CASSLLGGGRRDTQYF
NA,TRBV20-1,TRBJ2-7,NA,TGCAGTGCTAGACTTCATGGCTCCTACGAGCAGTACTTC,CSARLHGSYEQYF
NA,TRBV20-1,TRBJ2-7,TRBD1,TGCAGTGCTAGATGGGGACAGGGGGCTTCTTACGAGCAGTACTTC,CSARWGQGASYEQYF
NA,TRBV2,TRBJ2-1,NA,TGTGCCAGCAGGGGAGTAACAGGCTACAATGAGCAGTTCTTC,CASRGVTGYNEQFF
many,TRBV12-3/TRBV12-4,TRBJ2-1,NA,TGTGCCAGCACCCCACTAGTTACTTACAATGAGCAGTTCTTC,CASTPLVTYNEQFF
many,TRBV20-1,TRBJ1-2,NA,TGCAGTGCTAGAGAACAGGGTTATGGCTACACCTTC,CSAREQGYGYTF
NA,TRBV4-3,TRBJ1-5,NA,TGCGCCAGCAGCCAGCAAGGACAGAGTAGACAGCCCCAGCATTTT,CASSQQGQSRQPQHF
NA,TRBV12-3/TRBV12-4,TRBJ2-1,TRBD1,TGTGCCAGCAGTCAGGGGGGACAGGGGGCGAATGAGCAGTTCTTC,CASSQGGQGANEQFF
few,TRBV7-8,TRBJ2-7,NA,TGTGCCAGCAGCTTAGGGGGCCGTGTGTACGAGCAGTACTTC,CASSLGGRVYEQYF
NA,TRBV12-3/TRBV12-4,TRBJ2-2,NA,TGTGCCAGCGATCTCGTGGCAGGACCCACCGGGGAGCTGTTTTTT,CASDLVAGPTGELFF
few,TRBV9,TRBJ2-5,TRBD2,TGTGCCAGCAGCCAACTAGCGGGAGGGCTGGAGACCCAGTACTTC,CASSQLAGGLETQYF
NA,TRBV20-1,TRBJ2-1,TRBD2,TGCAGTGCTTCCCTCGGCGGGGGTCGCTACGGTGAGCAGTTCTTC,CSASLGGGRYGEQFF
many,TRBV12-3/TRBV12-4,TRBJ1-2,TRBD1,TGTGCCAGCAGCTCAGGGGGCGAATCCTATGGCTACACCTTC,CASSSGGESYGYTF
few,TRBV29-1,TRBJ1-2,TRBD1,TGCAGCGTTGAGACAGGGAGGGGCTATGGCTACACCTTC,CSVETGRGYGYTF
NA,TRBV20-1,TRBJ1-2,NA,TGCAGTGCTGTGGACGGCTATGGCTACACCTTC,CSAVDGYGYTF
NA,TRBV5-1,TRBJ2-3,NA,TGCGCCAGCAGCTTGGCCGGCGACTTCACAGATACGCAGTATTTT,CASSLAGDFTDTQYF
few,TRBV10-3,TRBJ2-7,NA,TGTGCCATCATCCCGCGGGACGACGAGCAGTACTTC,CAIIPRDDEQYF
NA,TRBV7-3,TRBJ2-7,TRBD2,TGTGCCAGCAGCGCCACTAGCGGGGGGACCGAGCAGTACTTC,CASSATSGGTEQYF
NA,TRBV15,TRBJ1-3,NA,TGTGCCACCAGCATTACCGGGACTGTCGGAAACACCATATATTTT,CATSITGTVGNTIYF
NA,TRBV20-1,TRBJ2-3,TRBD2,TGCAGTGCTAGAGATCGGCGGACTAGCGTTGATACGCAGTATTTT,CSARDRRTSVDTQYF
NA,TRBV7-9,TRBJ2-3,NA,TGTGCCAGCAGCAAAGGACGGCTAACAGGGGATACGCAGTATTTT,CASSKGRLTGDTQYF